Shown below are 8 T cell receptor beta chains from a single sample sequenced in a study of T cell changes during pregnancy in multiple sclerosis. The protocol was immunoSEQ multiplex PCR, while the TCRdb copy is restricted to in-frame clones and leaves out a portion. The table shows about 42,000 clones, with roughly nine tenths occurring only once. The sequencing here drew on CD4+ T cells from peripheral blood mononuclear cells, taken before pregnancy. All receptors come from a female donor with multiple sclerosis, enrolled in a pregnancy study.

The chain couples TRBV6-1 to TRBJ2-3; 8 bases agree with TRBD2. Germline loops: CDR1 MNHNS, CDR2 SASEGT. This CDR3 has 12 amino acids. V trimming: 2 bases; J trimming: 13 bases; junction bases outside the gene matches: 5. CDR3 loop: CASSEFRGGEYF. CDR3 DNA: TGTGCCAGCAGTGAATTCCGGGGGGGGGAGTATTTT.

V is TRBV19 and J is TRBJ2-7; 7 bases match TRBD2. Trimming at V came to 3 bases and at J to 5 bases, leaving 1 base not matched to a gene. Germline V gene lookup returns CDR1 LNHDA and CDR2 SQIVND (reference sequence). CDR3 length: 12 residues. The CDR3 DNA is TGTGCCAGTAGTATTGGGGGGGACGAGCAGTACTTC. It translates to CASSIGGDEQYF. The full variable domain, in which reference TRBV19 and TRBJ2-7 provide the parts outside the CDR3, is DGGITQSPKYLFRKEGQNVTLSCEQNLNHDAMYWYRQDPGQGLRLIYYSQIVNDFQKGDIAEGYSVSREKKESFPLTVTSAQKNPTAFYLCASSIGGDEQYFGPGTRLTVT.

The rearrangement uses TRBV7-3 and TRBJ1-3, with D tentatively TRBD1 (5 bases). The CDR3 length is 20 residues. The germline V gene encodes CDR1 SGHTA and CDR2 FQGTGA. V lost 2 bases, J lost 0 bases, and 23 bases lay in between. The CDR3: CASSLSAGRFISPSGNTIYF. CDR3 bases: TGTGCCAGCAGCTTATCGGCAGGGAGGTTTATTAGCCCCTCTGGAAACACCATATATTTT.

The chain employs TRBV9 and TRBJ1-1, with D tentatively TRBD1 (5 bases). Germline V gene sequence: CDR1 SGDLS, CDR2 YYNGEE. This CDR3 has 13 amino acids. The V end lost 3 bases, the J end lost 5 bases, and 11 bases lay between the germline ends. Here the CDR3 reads CASSGPQGTEAFF. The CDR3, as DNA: TGTGCCAGCAGCGGACCCCAGGGTACTGAAGCTTTCTTT.

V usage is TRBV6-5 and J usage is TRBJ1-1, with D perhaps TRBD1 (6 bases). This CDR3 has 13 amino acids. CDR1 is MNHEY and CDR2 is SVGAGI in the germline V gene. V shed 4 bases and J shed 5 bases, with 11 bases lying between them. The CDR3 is CASSSYRETEAFF. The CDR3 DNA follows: TGTGCCAGCAGTTCCTACAGGGAGACTGAAGCTTTCTTT.

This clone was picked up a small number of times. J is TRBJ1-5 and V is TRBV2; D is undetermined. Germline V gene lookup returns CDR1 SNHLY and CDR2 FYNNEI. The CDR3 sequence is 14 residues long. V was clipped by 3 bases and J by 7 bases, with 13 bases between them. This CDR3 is CASSDRRVEQPQHF. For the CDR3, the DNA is TGTGCCAGCAGTGATAGGAGGGTCGAGCAGCCCCAGCATTTT. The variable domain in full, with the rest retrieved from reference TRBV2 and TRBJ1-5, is EPEVTQTPSHQVTQMGQEVILRCVPISNHLYFYWYRQILGQKVEFLVSFYNNEISEKSEIFDDQFSVERPDGSNFTLKIRSTKLEDSAMYFCASSDRRVEQPQHFGDGTRLSIL.

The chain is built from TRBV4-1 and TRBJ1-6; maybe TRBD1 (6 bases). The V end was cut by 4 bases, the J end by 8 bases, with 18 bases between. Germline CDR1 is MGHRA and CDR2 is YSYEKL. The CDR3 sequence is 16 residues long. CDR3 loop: CASSPLGQRLDSPLHF. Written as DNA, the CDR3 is TGCGCCAGCAGCCCCCTAGGACAGCGTCTCGATTCACCCCTCCACTTT.

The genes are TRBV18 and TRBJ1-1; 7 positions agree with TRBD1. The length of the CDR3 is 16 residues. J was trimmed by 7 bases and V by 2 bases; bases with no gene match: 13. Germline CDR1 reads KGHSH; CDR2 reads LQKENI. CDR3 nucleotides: TGTGCCAGCTCACCATACAGGGGACCGGGGGTTGGTGAAGCTTTCTTT. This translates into CASSPYRGPGVGEAFF.